The present TCR beta chain was sequenced within a study of blood T cell repertoires in COVID-19. Study as a whole: Collection of acute and convalescent COVID-19 samples took place in the United States, Italy and Spain.

Profiling relied on immunoSEQ multiplex PCR, and the TCRdb table lists in-frame clones only, not all of them. The table has around 130,000 clones, roughly 84% seen once. This clone was counted once. From germline, CDR1 is SGHRS and CDR2 YFSETQ. The V gene end was trimmed by 4 bases and the J gene end by 6 bases; junction bases not matched to a gene: 9. CDR3 length: 16 amino acids. The sample consisted of peripheral blood. This TCR was sampled from a man aged 55 to 70 with acute or convalescent COVID-19. The chain employs TRBV5-1 and TRBJ2-1; 11 bases match TRBD2. The CDR3 bases are TGCGCCAGCAGCCTGTTAGCGGGAGGGATCTCCAATGAGCAGTTCTTC. Translated, it gives CASSLLAGGISNEQFF.